The 8 T cell receptor beta chains below all came from one sample that was sequenced in a study of shared clonotypes between healthy human individuals (dated by TCRdb to the early 2020s). Receptors were amplified or captured by the immunoSEQ multiplex PCR assay. This immuneACCESS table, as held by TCRdb, lists in-frame sequences with V and J called but not all clones. Of the missing ones, under half trace to an unresolved V gene in checked studies; the others have no known cause. The sample contains about 2.4 million clones, around nine tenths of them found a single time. The leading ten clones occupy about 0.13% of the sample. The sequenced material came from naive CD4+ T cells sorted from blood. This sample's cell subset or site label indicates: CD45RA+ positively selected. All receptors come from a man aged 18-30 years in good health.

The table lists this clone with a count of one. This chain joins TRBV5-4 and TRBJ1-6; 8 positions match TRBD1. Looked up from germline, CDR1 is SGHNT and CDR2 is YYREEE (reference sequence). The CDR3 has 16 residues. Trimming cost V 3 bases and J 8 bases; bases outside gene matches: 10. The CDR3 reads CASSSGVRGRDSPLHF. For the CDR3, the DNA is TGTGCCAGCAGCTCCGGGGTCAGGGGGCGCGATTCACCCCTCCACTTT.

Comment on this clone: The sample holds other DNA sequences that translate to the same CDR3. V usage is TRBV30 and J usage is TRBJ2-5; D gene ambiguous. The CDR3 is 13 amino acids. Deletions cut 0 bases from V and 4 bases from J, with 9 bases between. Looked up from germline, CDR1 is GTSNPN and CDR2 is SVGIG (reference sequence). In DNA, the CDR3 is TGTGCCTGGAGTGTAGGGCCAAGAGAGACCCAGTACTTC. Protein sequence: CAWSVGPRETQYF. Full variable domain (missing parts from reference TRBV30 and TRBJ2-5): SQTIHQWPATLVQPVGSPLSLECTVEGTSNPNLYWYRQAAGRGLQLLFYSVGIGQISSEVPQNLSASRPQDRQFILSSKKLLLSDSGFYLCAWSVGPRETQYFGPGTRLLVL.

About this clone: Other DNA sequences in this sample translate to the same CDR3. The V and J genes are TRBV5-6 and TRBJ2-1; no clear D. Germline CDR1 is SGHDT and CDR2 is YYEEEE. V was trimmed by 3 bases and J by 0 bases, leaving 10 bases between them. This CDR3 has 15 amino acids. The CDR3 loop reads CASSSRQSSYNEQFF. The CDR3 region has the DNA TGTGCCAGCAGCTCCCGCCAATCCTCCTACAATGAGCAGTTCTTC.

The chain employs TRBV15 and TRBJ2-7; D is possibly TRBD1 (5 bases). Trimming cost V 0 bases and J 1 base, with 13 bases left between them. The CDR3 consists of 16 residues. Looked up from germline, CDR1 is LNHNV and CDR2 is YYDKDF (reference sequence). In DNA, the CDR3 is TGTGCCACCAGCAGAGATCAGACAGCCGTATCCTACGAGCAGTACTTC. Amino acids: CATSRDQTAVSYEQYF.

Notes on this clone: Other DNA sequences in the same sample also yield this CDR3. The V gene is TRBV6-6, the J gene TRBJ2-7; D is unresolved. The V gene's germline CDR1 is MNHNY and CDR2 SVGAGI (reference sequence). The V and J ends lost 4 bases and 3 bases respectively, with 7 bases between them. CDR3 length equals 12 residues. The CDR3 region has the DNA TGTGCCAGCAGTTCCACGGTCTACGAGCAGTACTTC. Translation gives CASSSTVYEQYF.

The chain uses TRBV28 and TRBJ2-3; D is perhaps TRBD1 (6 bases). The germline gives CDR1 MDHEN, CDR2 SYDVKM. The CDR3 extends over 15 amino acids. The V end lost 3 bases, the J end lost 6 bases, and 16 bases lay between the germline ends. For the CDR3, the DNA is TGTGCCAGCAGTTTTGGACAGTACCCAGGGGATACGCAGTATTTT. Its translation: CASSFGQYPGDTQYF.

The chain uses TRBV30 and TRBJ2-7; 9 bases are shared with TRBD2. The trim removed 1 base at V and 7 bases at J, leaving 5 bases unmatched. CDR1 is GTSNPN and CDR2 is SVGIG in the germline V gene (reference sequence). This CDR3 comprises 13 residues. The DNA for the CDR3 is TGTGCCTGGAGTGCAGGACTAGCGTGGGAGCAGTACTTC. This sequence encodes CAWSAGLAWEQYF.

V is TRBV2 and J is TRBJ2-1, with TRBD2 identical over 15 bases. The CDR3 runs to 15 residues. Looked up from germline, CDR1 is SNHLY and CDR2 is FYNNEI. The V segment lost 5 bases and the J segment 8 bases; nucleotides outside the gene matches: 4. The CDR3 DNA reads TGTGCCAGCAGTACGGGACTAGCGGGAGGTTATGAGCAGTTCTTC. Translating gives CASSTGLAGGYEQFF. Filled out from reference TRBV2 and TRBJ2-1, the complete variable domain reads EPEVTQTPSHQVTQMGQEVILRCVPISNHLYFYWYRQILGQKVEFLVSFYNNEISEKSEIFDDQFSVERPDGSNFTLKIRSTKLEDSAMYFCASSTGLAGGYEQFFGPGTRLTVL.